The clone carrying this TCR beta chain occurred many times. The germline V gene has CDR1 MGHRA and CDR2 YSYEKL. The CDR3 consists of 15 residues. The V gene lost 3 bases and the J gene lost 5 bases, with 16 bases spanning the gap. This sample stems from a study of identical twins. From the 5' RACE reads, TCRdb called clonotypes with MiXCR, one entry per CDR3 protein. The sample shows around 100,000 distinct CDR3 sequences, about 6.1% of them seen only once. The sequence came from a woman aged 45-65 years in good health. The sample comprised memory T cells sorted from blood. The genes are TRBV4-1 and TRBJ1-2; D perhaps matches TRBD1 (5 bases). The CDR3 reads CASSQLTGGEYGYTF. The CDR3 region has the DNA TGCGCCAGCAGCCAGCTCACGGGGGGAGAGTATGGCTACACCTTC.